Following are 30 T cell receptor beta chains from one sample sequenced in a study of shared clonotypes between healthy human individuals. Some clones are missing from TCRdb's copy, which holds only in-frame ones; the method was immunoSEQ multiplex PCR. The repertoire holds roughly 2.5 million clones, with just over 90% as singletons. Sequenced input: naive CD4+ T cells sorted from blood. Subset described: CD45RA+ positively selected. The receptor set was obtained from a man aged 18 to 35 in good health.

The V gene is TRBV5-8, the J gene TRBJ2-7, with TRBD2 matching 10 bases. V was clipped by 1 base and J by 6 bases; unmatched bases: 7. The germline V gene has CDR1 SGHTS and CDR2 YDEGEE. This CDR3 region has 15 residues. CDR3 sequence reads: CASSLWIAGGAEQYF. The DNA for the CDR3 is TGTGCCAGCAGCTTGTGGATAGCGGGGGGTGCCGAGCAGTACTTC.

This chain joins TRBV6-5 and TRBJ1-5, with D perhaps matching TRBD1 (5 bases). The germline gives CDR1 MNHEY, CDR2 SVGAGI. The CDR3 extends over 13 amino acids. V was shortened by 6 bases and J by 6 bases, with 12 bases between the two germline ends. The CDR3, as DNA: TGTGCCAGCAGGAGGGGTTCCGGTCAGCCCCAGCATTTT. It encodes CASRRGSGQPQHF.

The chain recombines TRBV6-5 with TRBJ2-5; no definite D call. The CDR3 consists of 14 residues. Trimming stripped 0 bases from V and 4 bases from J, with 9 bases between. Germline CDR1 is MNHEY and CDR2 is SVGAGI. The CDR3 nucleotides are TGTGCCAGCAGTTACTCATACCGGGTAGAGACCCAGTACTTC. As protein: CASSYSYRVETQYF.

The V and J genes are TRBV5-1 and TRBJ1-2; a weak D match, TRBD1 (5 bases). The CDR3 loop spans 15 amino acids. V lost 4 bases and J lost 2, with 15 bases in between. The germline gives CDR1 SGHRS, CDR2 YFSETQ. This chain's CDR3 is CASSLQGGWNYGYTF. CDR3 coding DNA: TGCGCCAGCAGCCTGCAGGGTGGTTGGAACTATGGCTACACCTTC.

As to this clone: This same CDR3 is encoded by further DNA sequences in the sample. V and J are TRBV5-6 and TRBJ1-1, with D unclear. The V and J ends lost 0 bases and 5 bases respectively, with 8 bases between them. The CDR3 runs to 13 residues. Germline assignment: CDR1 SGHDT and CDR2 YYEEEE. The CDR3 spells CASSLGGGTEAFF. CDR3 bases: TGTGCCAGCAGCTTGGGGGGTGGGACTGAAGCTTTCTTT.

This chain joins TRBV27 and TRBJ2-6, with a tentative D call TRBD1 (6 bases). Germline loops: CDR1 MNHEY, CDR2 SMNVEV (reference sequence). The CDR3 runs 18 residues. Trimming shortened V by 3 bases and J by 0 bases, and 15 bases separated the two germline ends. The CDR3 nucleotides read TGTGCCAGCAGTTTTGCGACAGGCAAAAACTCTGGGGCCAACGTCCTGACTTTC. Translated: CASSFATGKNSGANVLTF. The complete variable domain, with remaining parts taken from reference TRBV27 and TRBJ2-6, reads EAQVTQNPRYLITVTGKKLTVTCSQNMNHEYMSWYRQDPGLGLRQIYYSMNVEVTDKGDVPEGYKVSRKEKRNFPLILESPSPNQTSLYFCASSFATGKNSGANVLTFGAGSRLTVL.

On this clone: At the DNA level, this CDR3 is encoded by other sequences in the same sample as well. The CDR3: CASSEEENTEAFF. For the CDR3, the DNA is TGTGCCAGCAGTGAGGAGGAGAACACTGAAGCTTTCTTT. This chain links TRBV6-4 with TRBJ1-1; D is unresolved. V was clipped by 3 bases and J by 1 base, with 6 bases between them. The CDR3 has 13 amino acids. CDR1 and CDR2 from the germline V gene are MRHNA and SNTAGT.

The chain has TRBV30 and TRBJ2-1; a possible D gene is TRBD2 (6 bases). Trimming shortened V by 5 bases and J by 4 bases, and 18 bases separated the two germline ends. This CDR3 comprises 15 residues. CDR1 and CDR2 from the germline V gene are GTSNPN and SVGIG (reference sequence). The CDR3 bases are TGTGCCTGGGGGGGACTTACAACGACATACAATGAGCAGTTCTTC. Amino acid sequence: CAWGGLTTTYNEQFF.

This sequence joins TRBV5-1 and TRBJ2-7; D not certain. The CDR3 contains 16 residues. The V and J ends lost 4 bases and 3 bases respectively, with 20 bases between them. The germline CDR1 and CDR2 sequences are SGHRS and YFSETQ. The CDR3: CASSPPRGRADYEQYF. In nucleotides, the CDR3 is TGCGCCAGCAGCCCCCCTAGAGGAAGAGCCGACTACGAGCAGTACTTC.

The genes are TRBV5-8 and TRBJ1-5; D ambiguous. V was pared by 1 base and J by 3 bases, with 14 bases between. Per the germline V gene, CDR1 is SGHTS and CDR2 is YDEGEE. The CDR3 sequence is 16 residues long. The CDR3 loop is CASSLWEGWDNQPQHF. CDR3 DNA sequence: TGTGCCAGCAGCTTGTGGGAGGGTTGGGACAATCAGCCCCAGCATTTT.

The rearrangement joins TRBV5-4 to TRBJ2-1, with unresolved D. Germline CDR1 SGHNT, CDR2 YYREEE (reference sequence). The CDR3 runs 16 residues. Trimming shortened V by 4 bases and J by 0 bases, and 14 bases separated the two germline ends. This chain's CDR3 is CASSIPQFGSYNEQFF. The CDR3, as DNA: TGTGCCAGCAGCATACCACAATTTGGCTCCTACAATGAGCAGTTCTTC. Variable domain in full (rest from reference TRBV5-4 and TRBJ2-1): ETGVTQSPTHLIKTRGQQVTLRCSSQSGHNTVSWYQQALGQGPQFIFQYYREEENGRGNFPPRFSGLQFPNYSSELNVNALELDDSALYLCASSIPQFGSYNEQFFGPGTRLTVL.

V usage is TRBV5-1 and J usage is TRBJ2-5; 14 positions agree with TRBD2. CDR3 length: 19 amino acids. The trim removed 1 base at V and 1 base at J, leaving 9 bases unmatched. CDR1 and CDR2 from the germline V gene are SGHRS and YFSETQ. The CDR3 spells CASSLTPGLAGELQETQYF. The CDR3 region has the DNA TGCGCCAGCAGCTTGACACCGGGACTAGCGGGAGAGCTCCAAGAGACCCAGTACTTC.

Concerning this clone: Other DNA sequences in this sample translate to the same CDR3. V gene TRBV18 combines with J gene TRBJ2-4; D gene ambiguous. Trimming took 0 bases from V and 0 from J, leaving 6 bases between them. Germline loops: CDR1 KGHSH, CDR2 LQKENI. The CDR3 has 15 amino acids. The CDR3 region is CASSPPGLAKNIQYF. In nucleotides, the CDR3 is TGTGCCAGCTCACCACCGGGTCTAGCCAAAAACATTCAGTACTTC.

The rearrangement links TRBV30 to TRBJ1-2; 7 positions match TRBD1. Germline trimming cut 2 bases from V and 8 bases from J; bases unmatched to any gene: 8. The CDR3 runs to 13 residues. Germline V lookup: CDR1 GTSNPN, CDR2 SVGIG (reference sequence). CDR3 DNA sequence: TGTGCCTGGAGTTCCGGGACAGACCAGGGCTACACCTTC. This translates into CAWSSGTDQGYTF.

With respect to this clone: Other DNA sequences within the sample encode an identical CDR3. The gene calls are TRBV5-1 and TRBJ1-1, with 9 bases fitting TRBD1. Germline V lookup: CDR1 SGHRS, CDR2 YFSETQ. V was pared by 4 bases and J by 1 base, with 5 bases of the junction left unmatched. The CDR3 has 15 amino acids. The CDR3 spells CASSAGQGRNTEAFF. The CDR3 DNA reads as TGCGCCAGCAGCGCGGGACAGGGCCGGAACACTGAAGCTTTCTTT.

The rearrangement links TRBV9 to TRBJ1-2; D remains unclear. Germline CDR1 SGDLS, CDR2 YYNGEE. The CDR3 consists of 13 residues. Trimming shortened V by 4 bases and J by 4 bases, and 11 bases separated the two germline ends. CDR3 protein: CASSPGSSYGYTF. The CDR3 DNA is TGTGCCAGCAGCCCGGGGTCGTCCTATGGCTACACCTTC.

The J gene is TRBJ1-1, the V gene TRBV27; the D is unclear. The CDR3 consists of 15 residues. Trimming removed 1 base at V and 5 bases at J, with 14 bases between. Germline-derived CDR1 and CDR2 are MNHEY and SMNVEV (reference sequence). CDR3 loop: CASSLLRGRSTEAFF. The CDR3 coding sequence is TGTGCCAGCAGTTTATTACGCGGGAGGAGTACTGAAGCTTTCTTT.

V and J are TRBV6-5 and TRBJ2-7; D perhaps matches TRBD2 (6 bases). V was pared by 0 bases and J by 6 bases, with 15 bases between. The CDR3 extends over 15 amino acids. Germline loops: CDR1 MNHEY, CDR2 SVGAGI. The CDR3, as DNA: TGTGCCAGCAGTTACTCAGATAGCGGCCCTCCCGAGCAGTACTTC. This sequence encodes CASSYSDSGPPEQYF.

The chain recombines TRBV27 with TRBJ2-7, with 11 bases matching TRBD1. The V and J ends lost 4 bases and 5 bases, in that order; junction bases with no gene match: 7. The CDR3 consists of 15 residues. CDR1 is MNHEY and CDR2 is SMNVEV in the germline V gene (reference sequence). The CDR3 is CASSSLRTGGDEQYF. The DNA of the CDR3 is TGTGCCAGCAGTTCCTTAAGGACAGGGGGCGACGAGCAGTACTTC.

This chain connects TRBV19 to TRBJ1-1, with D uncertain. The germline V gene has CDR1 LNHDA and CDR2 SQIVND (reference sequence). The ends were cut back, 3 bases at V and 5 bases at J, with 13 bases in the middle. The CDR3 runs to 14 residues. The CDR3: CASSIRRDRTEAFF. DNA for the CDR3: TGTGCCAGTAGTATTAGGAGGGATCGGACTGAAGCTTTCTTT.

DNA of the CDR3: TGTGCCAGCAGCTTAGTGGGCACCACAGATACGCAGTATTTT. As protein: CASSLVGTTDTQYF. The chain couples TRBV7-2 to TRBJ2-3; D unclear. Deletions cut 1 base from V and 2 bases from J, with 7 bases between. Per the germline V gene, CDR1 is SGHTA and CDR2 is FQGNSA. The CDR3 extends over 14 amino acids.

A note on this clone: Other nucleotide sequences from this sample produce the same CDR3. V gene TRBV9 combines with J gene TRBJ2-7; possibly TRBD1 for D (5 bases). The germline V and J ends were trimmed by 0 bases and 2 bases, with 9 bases remaining between them. CDR3 length equals 14 residues. Per germline, CDR1 SGDLS and CDR2 YYNGEE. The DNA of the CDR3 is TGTGCCAGCAGCGTAGATCAGGGTACCTACGAGCAGTACTTC. Translated, it gives CASSVDQGTYEQYF.

The J gene is TRBJ2-7, the V gene TRBV5-4; D might be TRBD1 or TRBD2, each matching 5 bases. In germline, CDR1 is SGHNT, CDR2 YYREEE (reference sequence). V lost 4 bases, J lost 7 bases, and 21 bases lay in between. The CDR3 extends over 15 amino acids. Written as DNA, the CDR3 is TGTGCCAGCAGCAAGGGGAAGTCCCCGCCGGGGGAGCAGTACTTC. Translated, it gives CASSKGKSPPGEQYF.

This clone came up a few times. V and J are TRBV19 and TRBJ1-5; 8 bases match TRBD1. V dropped 7 bases and J dropped 0; count of bases not matched to a gene: 5. Germline values: CDR1 LNHDA, CDR2 SQIVND (reference sequence). There are 15 residues in the CDR3. The CDR3 loop reads CASISGGTSNQPQHF. The CDR3 nucleotides are TGTGCCAGTATATCAGGGGGCACTAGCAATCAGCCCCAGCATTTT.

The genes are TRBV5-1 and TRBJ2-3, with D unresolved. V was shortened by 0 bases and J by 3 bases, with 20 bases between the two germline ends. The V gene's germline CDR1 is SGHRS and CDR2 YFSETQ. This CDR3 has 18 residues. The CDR3: CASSLGGGPSPLTDTQYF. The CDR3 coding sequence is TGCGCCAGCAGCTTGGGAGGTGGACCATCCCCCTTAACAGATACGCAGTATTTT.

Worth noting for this clone: The sample carries other DNA sequences with the same CDR3. V and J are TRBV5-1 and TRBJ2-5; D uncertain. The CDR3 contains 12 residues. V was pared by 4 bases and J by 2 bases, with 6 bases between. The germline CDR1 and CDR2 sequences are SGHRS and YFSETQ. CDR3 sequence (DNA): TGCGCCAGCAGCCGCTCACAAGAGACCCAGTACTTC. Its translation is CASSRSQETQYF.

The chain joins TRBV4-3 to TRBJ1-2; the D is unclear. The V gene lost 3 bases and the J gene lost 8 bases, with 16 bases spanning the gap. This CDR3 contains 14 residues. Germline loops: CDR1 LGHNA, CDR2 YSLEER. In nucleotides, the CDR3 is TGCGCCAGCAGCCACGTCACCGGGGTGGCGGGCTACACCTTC. It translates to CASSHVTGVAGYTF.

The V call is TRBV7-9, the J call TRBJ2-7, with D hard to call. Germline CDR1 and CDR2: SEHNR and FQNEAQ (reference sequence). This CDR3 region has 11 residues. Trimming took 6 bases from V and 5 from J, leaving 8 bases between them. CDR3 loop: CASSTRNEQYF. The CDR3 DNA is TGTGCCAGCAGTACCCGAAACGAGCAGTACTTC.

This chain joins TRBV7-2 and TRBJ2-7, with unresolved D. The CDR3 has 14 residues. The germline CDR1 and CDR2 sequences are SGHTA and FQGNSA. V dropped 1 base and J dropped 0 bases, with 7 bases sitting between them. The CDR3 reads CASSLESYSYEQYF. CDR3 sequence (DNA): TGTGCCAGCAGCTTAGAGTCCTACTCCTACGAGCAGTACTTC.

V usage is TRBV5-4 and J usage is TRBJ2-5; the match to TRBD2 covers 7 bases. The CDR3 length is 14 residues. Losses at the gene ends were 1 base for V and 2 bases for J; bases not matched to a gene: 2. Germline CDR1 SGHNT, CDR2 YYREEE (reference sequence). CDR3 residues: CASSLNGGQETQYF. The DNA of the CDR3 is TGTGCCAGCAGCTTGAACGGGGGGCAAGAGACCCAGTACTTC.